The 19 T cell receptor beta chains below come from one sample, sequenced in a study of T cell repertoires in cytomegalovirus infection (dated 2019 in TCRdb). The sequencing machine was an Illumina HiSeq 1500. TCRdb's own reprocessing of the public reads used fastp at Q25 and MiXCR and kept productive beta chains. Each entry is one CDR3 protein sequence, shown with its most common DNA and genes. For this sample there are 150,000 to 200,000 distinct CDR3 sequences; around 20% appear just once. 2.5% to 3% of the sample is taken by the ten largest. Sequenced material: PBMCs. These receptors came from a human donor in good health (CMV status not recorded). Some clones in this sample may be carry-over from other donors' samples.

The rearrangement links TRBV19 to TRBJ1-1, with D hard to call. Trimming removed 2 bases from V and 6 bases from J, with 10 bases in between. Germline V gene sequence: CDR1 LNHDA, CDR2 SQIVND (reference sequence). This CDR3 contains 13 residues. The CDR3 nucleotides read TGTGCCAGTAGTATACAGCCCGGGGCTGAAGCTTTCTTT. Amino acid sequence: CASSIQPGAEAFF. Supplemented by reference TRBV19 and TRBJ1-1, the full variable domain reads DGGITQSPKYLFRKEGQNVTLSCEQNLNHDAMYWYRQDPGQGLRLIYYSQIVNDFQKGDIAEGYSVSREKKESFPLTVTSAQKNPTAFYLCASSIQPGAEAFFGQGTRLTVV.

Concerning this clonotype: An end of the junction differs from the germline gene, which may be a read error. The genes are TRBV10-3 and TRBJ2-6; D tentatively fits TRBD1 or TRBD2 (5 bases each). The CDR3 runs 14 residues. Per the germline V gene, CDR1 is ENHRY and CDR2 is SYGVKD. For the CDR3, the DNA is TGTGCCATCAGTGAGAGGGCCGGGGCCAACGTCCTGAGTTTC. Translation gives CAISERAGANVLSF.

The chain carries TRBV19 and TRBJ1-5; weak D call: TRBD1 (5 bases). Germline assignment: CDR1 LNHDA and CDR2 SQIVND (reference sequence). The CDR3 covers 16 residues. The V and J ends lost 5 bases and 4 bases respectively, with 18 bases between them. This chain's CDR3 is CASSPNHQGRNQPQHF. In nucleotides, the CDR3 is TGTGCCAGTAGTCCTAATCACCAGGGACGAAATCAGCCCCAGCATTTT.

Regarding this clonotype: Sequence at one end of the junction differs from germline and may be a read error. The chain carries TRBV12-3 or TRBV12-4 and TRBJ1-5, with D possibly being TRBD1 (5 bases). The CDR3 contains 15 residues. Here the CDR3 DNA reads TGTGCCAGCAGTTTCAGGGCGGCGAGCAATCAACCCCAGCATTTT. Residues: CASSFRAASNQPQHF.

In its sample, this clonotype was seen many times. The chain is built from TRBV7-2 and TRBJ2-1; 7 bases are shared with TRBD2. The CDR3 covers 14 residues. Germline CDR1 reads SGHTA; CDR2 reads FQGNSA. V shed 7 bases, J shed 9 bases, and the junction held 12 bases outside the gene matches. The CDR3 nucleotides read TGTGCCAGCAACCTACTGGGCGGGAGAAGTGAGCAGTTCTTC. It yields the protein CASNLLGGRSEQFF.

The chain employs TRBV28 and TRBJ1-2; weak D call: TRBD1 (6 bases). Germline V lookup: CDR1 MDHEN, CDR2 SYDVKM. Deletions cut 5 bases from V and 7 bases from J, with 14 bases between. CDR3 length: 13 amino acids. CDR3 sequence reads: CASSGQFEGGYTF. CDR3 bases: TGTGCCAGCAGTGGACAGTTCGAGGGTGGCTACACCTTC.

This clonotype showed up many times. The V call is TRBV6-1, the J call TRBJ1-5; no clear D. The CDR3 has 15 residues. The germline CDR1 and CDR2 sequences are MNHNS and SASEGT. Trimming removed 5 bases from V and 2 bases from J, with 13 bases in between. This CDR3 is CASSWISGGNQPQHF. In nucleotides, the CDR3 is TGTGCCAGCAGTTGGATTTCTGGGGGCAATCAGCCCCAGCATTTT.

This chain uses TRBV28 with TRBJ1-5; D is possibly TRBD1 (5 bases). The CDR3 length is 17 residues. Trimming left V 1 base short and J 0 bases short, with 13 bases between. Germline CDR1 and CDR2: MDHEN and SYDVKM. The CDR3 coding sequence is TGTGCCAGCAGTTTATACCGAGGACACCATAGCAATCAGCCCCAGCATTTT. Translation gives CASSLYRGHHSNQPQHF. Supplemented by reference TRBV28 and TRBJ1-5, the full variable domain reads DVKVTQSSRYLVKRTGEKVFLECVQDMDHENMFWYRQDPGLGLRLIYFSYDVKMKEKGDIPEGYSVSREKKERFSLILESASTNQTSMYLCASSLYRGHHSNQPQHFGDGTRLSIL.

This clonotype has ten or more counts. The CDR3 DNA reads as TGTGCCAGCAGCTTAGCGGGGGGTTTAAATGAGCAGTTCTTC. Protein sequence: CASSLAGGLNEQFF. The chain uses TRBV7-6 and TRBJ2-1, with a possible D match to TRBD2 (6 bases). Germline V gene sequence: CDR1 SGHVS, CDR2 FNYEAQ. The CDR3 spans 14 residues. Trimming cost V 0 bases and J 7 bases, with 10 bases left between them. Using reference TRBV7-6 and TRBJ2-1 for the parts outside the CDR3, the full variable domain is GAGVSQSPRYKVTKRGQDVALRCDPISGHVSLYWYRQALGQGPEFLTYFNYEAQQDKSGLPNDRFSAERPEGSISTLTIQRTEQRDSAMYRCASSLAGGLNEQFFGPGTRLTVL.

V gene TRBV7-9 combines with J gene TRBJ1-2; D gene uncertain. This CDR3 spans 12 amino acids. V shed 5 bases and J shed 8 bases, with 12 bases lying between them. The germline V gene encodes CDR1 SEHNR and CDR2 FQNEAQ (reference sequence). The CDR3 DNA sequence: TGTGCCAGCAGCCCGGGAATGGGGGGCTACACCTTC. Amino acids: CASSPGMGGYTF.

With respect to this clonotype: Sequence at one end of the junction differs from germline and may be a read error. The rearrangement uses TRBV20-1 and TRBJ1-2; D gene uncertain. The CDR3 is 14 residues long. Germline CDR1 reads DFQATT; CDR2 reads SNEGSKA (reference sequence). The CDR3 spells CSARGGRASYGYPF. The CDR3 nucleotides read TGCAGTGCTAGAGGAGGAAGGGCTTCCTATGGCTACCCCTTC.

V and J are TRBV20-1 and TRBJ1-1; D is unclear. Trimming removed 3 bases from V and 0 bases from J, with 8 bases in between. The CDR3 spans 13 residues. Per germline, CDR1 DFQATT and CDR2 SNEGSKA (reference sequence). The CDR3 reads CSARRTMNTEAFF. CDR3 coding DNA: TGCAGTGCTAGGAGGACGATGAACACTGAAGCTTTCTTT.

This clonotype was seen ten or more times. The chain is built from TRBV7-3 and TRBJ2-5; D gene unclear. CDR1 SGHTA and CDR2 FQGTGA come from the germline V gene. V was clipped by 5 bases and J by 3 bases, with 10 bases between them. The CDR3 is 13 amino acids. The CDR3 nucleotides are TGTGCCAGCAGCCCCCCGGATGAAGAGACCCAGTACTTC. Its translation is CASSPPDEETQYF.

The rearrangement uses TRBV15 and TRBJ2-2, with unresolved D. This CDR3 has 11 residues. V was shortened by 8 bases and J by 4 bases, with 5 bases between the two germline ends. In germline, CDR1 is LNHNV, CDR2 YYDKDF (reference sequence). The CDR3 sequence: CATFGTGELFF. CDR3 sequence (DNA): TGTGCCACCTTCGGCACCGGGGAGCTGTTTTTT.

This chain uses TRBV7-4 with TRBJ2-2; no firm D call. Trimming pared 2 bases from V and 3 bases from J, leaving 10 bases between. From germline, CDR1 is SGHVT and CDR2 SQSDAQ. The CDR3 has 15 amino acids. CDR3 bases: TGTGCCAGCAGCTTAAAAGGATCGGACACCGGGGAGCTGTTTTTT. Translating gives CASSLKGSDTGELFF.

In its sample, this clonotype was seen many times. The rearrangement uses TRBV7-2 and TRBJ2-1, with a possible D match to TRBD1 (6 bases). CDR3 length equals 12 residues. V lost 4 bases, J lost 13 bases, and 14 bases lay in between. Germline CDR1 and CDR2: SGHTA and FQGNSA. The CDR3: CASSSQGYDQFF. The DNA of the CDR3 is TGTGCCAGCAGCTCACAGGGTTACGATCAGTTCTTC.

This sequence joins TRBV4-2 and TRBJ2-1; D is perhaps TRBD2 (5 bases). The CDR3 extends over 15 amino acids. Germline values: CDR1 LGHNA, CDR2 YNFKEQ. V dropped 1 base and J dropped 3 bases, with 10 bases sitting between them. As DNA, the CDR3 is TGTGCCAGCAGCCAAGTGGCCCGGGGCTACAATGAGCAGTTCTTC. This encodes CASSQVARGYNEQFF.

The V call is TRBV9, the J call TRBJ2-3; no clear D gene. CDR3 length: 14 amino acids. V gave up 0 bases and J gave up 0 bases, with 5 bases separating them. Germline V lookup: CDR1 SGDLS, CDR2 YYNGEE. In nucleotides, the CDR3 is TGTGCCAGCAGCGTAGTCGGAAGCACAGATACGCAGTATTTT. Translating gives CASSVVGSTDTQYF.

The V call is TRBV28, the J call TRBJ1-5; no firm D call. The CDR3 is 13 residues long. Looked up from germline, CDR1 is MDHEN and CDR2 is SYDVKM. With 10 bases removed from V and 0 bases from J, the gap between germline ends came to 10 bases. The CDR3 protein is CATGRISNQPQHF. DNA of the CDR3: TGTGCCACCGGACGGATTAGCAATCAGCCCCAGCATTTT.